Below, one T cell receptor (beta chain) is given with its context. Its target is not known. The sample belongs to a study of PD-1 blockade in classical Hodgkin lymphoma. Study results and limitations: Healthy donors reportedly exceeded newly diagnosed patients in baseline TCR diversity. Newly diagnosed patients had diversity similar to the baseline diversity of complete responders.

Time point: cycle 4 day 1 (C4D1), after 5 to 7 weeks of nivolumab. Every patient relapsed after autologous stem cell transplantation, and brentuximab vedotin exposure varied. The authors purified CD4+ T cells from thawed PBMCs by magnetic negative selection. Deletions cut 5 bases from V and 5 bases from J, with 16 bases between. The CDR3 consists of 14 residues. In germline, CDR1 is SGHKS, CDR2 YYEKEE (reference sequence). TCRdb's copy holds only in-frame clones and misses some; the assay was immunoSEQ multiplex PCR. Of roughly 30,000 clones detected, around 85% appear once; the ten largest clones hold over 0.5%.

The clonotype was recovered from a human donor with classical Hodgkin lymphoma. The chain couples TRBV5-5 to TRBJ1-2, with TRBD1 as a possible D gene (5 bases). Sequenced material: CD4+ T cells from blood, taken before the fourth cycle of nivolumab. The chain's CDR3 is CASRNDGTQYGYTF. In nucleotides, the CDR3 is TGTGCCAGCAGGAACGACGGGACTCAATATGGCTACACCTTC.